These 26 T cell receptor beta chains were sequenced from one sample in a study of T cell responses to AZD1222 COVID-19 vaccine. The repertoire was sequenced with immunoSEQ multiplex PCR; TCRdb's copy has only in-frame clones and lacks some. The table has about 130,000 clones, roughly nine tenths seen once. The starting material was peripheral blood, obtained 28 days after the second AZD1222 dose. Every receptor here comes from an adult who received the AZD1222 COVID-19 vaccine.

CDR3 region: CAISEGGNEQFF. The CDR3 region has the DNA TGTGCCATCAGTGAGGGGGGGAATGAGCAGTTCTTC. The chain has TRBV10-3 and TRBJ2-1, with D possibly being TRBD2 (6 bases). CDR3 length: 12 amino acids. CDR1 is ENHRY and CDR2 is SYGVKD in the germline V gene. The germline V and J ends were trimmed by 2 bases and 7 bases, with 6 bases remaining between them.

This chain joins TRBV4-1 and TRBJ1-2; D uncertain. This CDR3 has 16 amino acids. V lost 6 bases and J lost 2, with 19 bases in between. Germline V lookup: CDR1 MGHRA, CDR2 YSYEKL. The chain's CDR3 is CASRPVGAKTNYGYTF. The CDR3 nucleotides are TGCGCCAGCAGACCCGTCGGAGCAAAAACGAACTATGGCTACACCTTC.

V is TRBV11-2 and J is TRBJ2-7; possibly TRBD2 for D (9 bases). CDR1 and CDR2 from the germline V gene are SGHAT and FQNNGV. The CDR3 is made up of 16 amino acids. Trimming left V 4 bases short and J 7 bases short, with 23 bases between. DNA for the CDR3: TGTGCCAGCAGCTCCCAGGGGGCTAGCGGGATGGGAGAGCAGTACTTC. This translates into CASSSQGASGMGEQYF.

This chain links TRBV18 with TRBJ2-3; D is perhaps TRBD2 (5 bases). Trimming shortened V by 3 bases and J by 1 base, and 17 bases separated the two germline ends. The CDR3 has 17 residues. Germline CDR1 is KGHSH and CDR2 is LQKENI. Here the CDR3 DNA reads TGTGCCAGCTCACCGTCTCGCGGGCTTGGGGGCACAGATACGCAGTATTTT. Encoded protein: CASSPSRGLGGTDTQYF.

CDR3 sequence (DNA): TGTGCCAGCAGCTTAGAGGGAGGGACAGATACGCAGTATTTT. This translates into CASSLEGGTDTQYF. V and J are TRBV11-2 and TRBJ2-3; 7 positions match TRBD2. The germline V gene encodes CDR1 SGHAT and CDR2 FQNNGV. CDR3 length equals 14 residues. The J segment lost 3 bases and the V segment lost 0 bases, leaving 0 bases of the junction unmatched. The variable domain in full, completed from reference TRBV11-2 and TRBJ2-3, reads EAGVAQSPRYKIIEKRQSVAFWCNPISGHATLYWYQQILGQGPKLLIQFQNNGVVDDSQLPKDRFSAERLKGVDSTLKIQPAKLEDSAVYLCASSLEGGTDTQYFGPGTRLTVL.

V and J are TRBV10-3 and TRBJ2-6, with D unresolved. Germline CDR1 ENHRY, CDR2 SYGVKD. There are 13 residues in the CDR3. The germline V and J ends were trimmed by 9 bases and 1 base, with 7 bases remaining between them. Here the CDR3 reads CAIRDSGANVLTF. The CDR3 DNA sequence: TGTGCCATAAGGGATTCTGGGGCCAACGTCCTGACTTTC.

The genes are TRBV19 and TRBJ2-7; the D gene is possibly TRBD1 (6 bases). Germline V gene data show CDR1 as LNHDA and CDR2 as SQIVND (reference sequence). This CDR3 is built from 15 residues. V was trimmed by 5 bases and J by 3 bases, leaving 17 bases between them. The CDR3 DNA reads TGTGCCAGTAGTGCCCCCCGGGGCAGGGGCTACGAGCAGTACTTC. Protein sequence: CASSAPRGRGYEQYF.

The chain combines TRBV13 with TRBJ2-3; D unresolved. This CDR3 is built from 17 residues. CDR1 PRHDT and CDR2 FYEKMQ come from the germline V gene (reference sequence). V lost 1 base to trimming and J lost 2 bases, with 16 bases between them. CDR3 sequence (DNA): TGTGCCAGCAGCTTAGTTGGTCTTTTTGGGGACACAGATACGCAGTATTTT. Translated: CASSLVGLFGDTDTQYF.

The CDR3 DNA reads TGTGCCAGTAGTAGGGGACAGACCAACTCCTACGAGCAGTACTTC. Translating it yields CASSRGQTNSYEQYF. J is TRBJ2-7 and V is TRBV19, with 7 bases matching TRBD1. This CDR3 has 15 residues. Trimming took 4 bases from V and 0 from J; bases not matched to a gene: 6. Germline-derived CDR1 and CDR2 are LNHDA and SQIVND (reference sequence).

The rearrangement joins TRBV6-5 to TRBJ1-3; TRBD1 matches at 8 bases. CDR1 MNHEY and CDR2 SVGAGI come from the germline V gene. CDR3 size: 14 residues. With 1 base clipped from V and 9 bases from J, the junction kept 5 bases outside the gene matches. CDR3 DNA: TGTGCCAGCAGTTACTTTGGACAGGGCACCACCATATATTTT. It specifies CASSYFGQGTTIYF.

The V gene is TRBV5-1, the J gene TRBJ1-1; 7 bases fit TRBD1. From germline, CDR1 is SGHRS and CDR2 YFSETQ. The ends lost 4 bases at V and 4 bases at J; junction bases unmatched: 7. The CDR3 runs to 14 residues. Here the CDR3 DNA reads TGCGCCAGCAGCCTAGGGCCAGGGGGCACTGAAGCTTTCTTT. Protein: CASSLGPGGTEAFF.

The chain recombines TRBV2 with TRBJ2-1, with 7 bases identical to TRBD2. Germline-derived CDR1 and CDR2 are SNHLY and FYNNEI. Trimming took 5 bases from V and 3 from J; bases not matched to a gene: 4. The CDR3 is 14 amino acids. The CDR3 reads CASSPGTNYNEQFF. DNA of the CDR3: TGTGCCAGCAGTCCCGGGACTAACTACAATGAGCAGTTCTTC.

The chain joins TRBV7-6 to TRBJ1-3; 7 bases map to TRBD1. CDR1 and CDR2 from the germline V gene are SGHVS and FNYEAQ. The CDR3 totals 14 residues. Trimming cost V 3 bases and J 8 bases; bases outside gene matches: 7. The chain's CDR3 is CASSLTGRADTIYF. As DNA, the CDR3 is TGTGCCAGCAGCTTGACAGGGAGGGCGGACACCATATATTTT.

This chain connects TRBV18 to TRBJ1-1; D unresolved. The germline V gene encodes CDR1 KGHSH and CDR2 LQKENI. V gave up 3 bases and J gave up 10 bases, with 18 bases separating them. The CDR3 is 14 residues long. CDR3 region: CASSPYGLGIGAFF. The CDR3 nucleotides read TGTGCCAGCTCACCCTACGGATTGGGAATTGGAGCTTTCTTT.

Written as DNA, the CDR3 is TGTGCCAGCAGCAACGACAGGGAGACTTCACCCCTCCACTTT. This encodes CASSNDRETSPLHF. The rearrangement uses TRBV3-1 (or the pseudogene TRBV3-2) and TRBJ1-6; 7 nucleotides line up with TRBD1. The germline gives CDR1 LGHDT, CDR2 YNNKEL (reference sequence). The CDR3 has 14 amino acids. The J segment lost 9 bases and the V segment lost 5 bases, leaving 7 bases of the junction unmatched.

Comment on this clone: Within the sample, other DNA sequences also encode this same CDR3. The rearrangement links TRBV9 to TRBJ1-6; D is perhaps TRBD1 (5 bases). Trimming shortened V by 0 bases and J by 0 bases, and 7 bases separated the two germline ends. The CDR3 contains 16 residues. Per germline, CDR1 SGDLS and CDR2 YYNGEE. The CDR3 region is CASSVEGSSYNSPLHF. The CDR3 nucleotides are TGTGCCAGCAGCGTAGAGGGGAGCTCCTATAATTCACCCCTCCACTTT.

The chain recombines TRBV6-5 with TRBJ2-7; 8 positions agree with TRBD2. The V and J ends lost 5 bases and 9 bases, in that order; junction bases with no gene match: 12. Germline V lookup: CDR1 MNHEY, CDR2 SVGAGI. The CDR3 sequence is 14 residues long. The CDR3 spells CASSPGLGQSRQYF. CDR3 nucleotides: TGTGCCAGCAGTCCGGGACTAGGCCAATCGCGGCAGTACTTC.

This chain uses TRBV13 with TRBJ1-1; 8 nucleotides line up with TRBD1. This CDR3 has 14 amino acids. Germline CDR1 reads PRHDT; CDR2 reads FYEKMQ (reference sequence). V shed 4 bases, J shed 4 bases, and the junction held 5 bases outside the gene matches. The CDR3: CASSYRTGTTEAFF. CDR3 DNA sequence: TGTGCCAGCAGCTACCGGACAGGGACCACTGAAGCTTTCTTT.

The chain employs TRBV30 and TRBJ1-3, with D tentatively TRBD1 (5 bases). Trimming removed 3 bases from V and 4 bases from J, with 16 bases in between. Per the germline V gene, CDR1 is GTSNPN and CDR2 is SVGIG (reference sequence). The CDR3 length is 15 residues. CDR3 in amino acids: CAWSEGTWGGNTIYF. CDR3 DNA: TGTGCCTGGAGCGAAGGGACCTGGGGAGGAAACACCATATATTTT.

The chain carries TRBV12-3 or TRBV12-4 and TRBJ2-7; D is possibly TRBD2 (5 bases). This CDR3 comprises 13 residues. Deletions cut 7 bases from V and 0 bases from J, with 10 bases between. The CDR3 region is CASNGGFSYEQYF. In DNA, the CDR3 is TGTGCCAGCAACGGCGGGTTCTCCTACGAGCAGTACTTC.

The rearrangement links TRBV28 to TRBJ1-2; D is unclear. CDR3 length equals 12 residues. CDR1 and CDR2 from the germline V gene are MDHEN and SYDVKM. Trimming took 2 bases from V and 5 from J, leaving 6 bases between them. This CDR3 is CASSLISYGYTF. Written as DNA, the CDR3 is TGTGCCAGCAGTTTAATCAGTTATGGCTACACCTTC.

J is TRBJ1-5 and V is TRBV4-1; tentative D call: TRBD1 (6 bases). V shed 4 bases and J shed 4 bases, with 14 bases lying between them. The germline CDR1 and CDR2 sequences are MGHRA and YSYEKL. The CDR3 loop spans 15 amino acids. In DNA form, the CDR3 reads TGCGCCAGCAGCCGCGGGCGGGGGACAAATCAGCCCCAGCATTTT. Translation gives CASSRGRGTNQPQHF.

The genes are TRBV18 and TRBJ2-5; D could derive from TRBD1 or TRBD2 (5 bases each). Trimming took 3 bases from V and 2 from J, leaving 19 bases between them. CDR1 is KGHSH and CDR2 is LQKENI in the germline V gene. The CDR3 extends over 17 amino acids. The CDR3 is CASSPKGRWALQETQYF. The CDR3 nucleotides are TGTGCCAGCTCACCCAAGGGACGGTGGGCCCTTCAAGAGACCCAGTACTTC.

The sample holds one count of this clone. The chain couples TRBV11-1 to TRBJ2-5; 7 bases are shared with TRBD1. From germline, CDR1 is SGHAT and CDR2 FQDESV (reference sequence). J was trimmed by 5 bases and V by 1 base; bases with no gene match: 10. The CDR3 is 16 amino acids. CDR3 region: CASSLEAGGSWETQYF. CDR3 bases: TGTGCCAGCAGCTTAGAGGCAGGGGGATCTTGGGAGACCCAGTACTTC. The full variable domain, in which reference TRBV11-1 and TRBJ2-5 provide the parts outside the CDR3, is EAEVAQSPRYKITEKSQAVAFWCDPISGHATLYWYRQILGQGPELLVQFQDESVVDDSQLPKDRFSAERLKGVDSTLKIQPAELGDSAMYLCASSLEAGGSWETQYFGPGTRLLVL.

The V and J genes are TRBV11-2 and TRBJ1-1; possibly TRBD1 for D (5 bases). Between the trimmed V and J ends, which lost 5 bases and 10 bases, there was a span of 11 bases. Per germline, CDR1 SGHAT and CDR2 FQNNGV. This CDR3 is built from 11 residues. CDR3 protein: CASSTQGRAFF. In DNA, the CDR3 is TGTGCCAGCAGCACTCAGGGACGAGCTTTCTTT.

V and J are TRBV19 and TRBJ1-2, with a weak D call TRBD1 (5 bases). Deletions cut 0 bases from V and 2 bases from J, with 13 bases between. CDR1 is LNHDA, CDR2 SQIVND, per germline (reference sequence). This CDR3 contains 16 residues. The CDR3 loop is CASSIDRRGRNYGYTF. CDR3 DNA sequence: TGTGCCAGTAGTATAGATCGTCGGGGGAGAAACTATGGCTACACCTTC.